This record covers a single TCR beta chain. TCRdb's table, derived via immunoSEQ multiplex PCR, lists solely in-frame clones and lacks some. The sample lists hundreds of thousands of clones; 80% to 90% were seen once. The germline V gene has CDR1 SGHAT and CDR2 FQNNGV. The V end was cut by 6 bases, the J end by 2 bases, with 8 bases between. The CDR3 is 14 amino acids. This specimen belongs to a study of blood T cell repertoires in COVID-19. At the level of the study: T cells, B-cell-depleted T cells, or PBMCs provided the cDNA or gDNA that served as material.

Sequencing used PBMCs or T cells enriched from blood (not recorded which). This clonotype originated in a woman aged 55-69 years who had recovered from COVID-19. The chain recombines TRBV11-2 with TRBJ1-6; TRBD1 might be the D (6 bases). This CDR3 is CASRQGPYNSPLHF. For the CDR3, the DNA is TGTGCCAGCAGACAGGGCCCCTATAATTCACCCCTCCACTTT.